This T cell receptor (beta chain) came from a study of blood T cell repertoires in COVID-19. CDR3 size: 15 residues. Germline lookup yields CDR1 SGDLS and CDR2 YYNGEE. V gave up 1 base and J gave up 4 bases; unmatched junction bases: 7. The data were produced by immunoSEQ multiplex PCR, yet TCRdb's version contains in-frame clones alone and is incomplete. This sample has 280,000 or so clones, with 83% found just once. Sequences were obtained from peripheral blood. The origin of this receptor is a woman aged 45-60 years who had recovered from COVID-19. The chain is built from TRBV9 and TRBJ2-7; 8 nucleotides match TRBD1. The CDR3 loop reads CASSVSGTGLYEQYF. The CDR3, as DNA: TGTGCCAGCAGCGTATCCGGGACAGGCTTGTACGAGCAGTACTTC.